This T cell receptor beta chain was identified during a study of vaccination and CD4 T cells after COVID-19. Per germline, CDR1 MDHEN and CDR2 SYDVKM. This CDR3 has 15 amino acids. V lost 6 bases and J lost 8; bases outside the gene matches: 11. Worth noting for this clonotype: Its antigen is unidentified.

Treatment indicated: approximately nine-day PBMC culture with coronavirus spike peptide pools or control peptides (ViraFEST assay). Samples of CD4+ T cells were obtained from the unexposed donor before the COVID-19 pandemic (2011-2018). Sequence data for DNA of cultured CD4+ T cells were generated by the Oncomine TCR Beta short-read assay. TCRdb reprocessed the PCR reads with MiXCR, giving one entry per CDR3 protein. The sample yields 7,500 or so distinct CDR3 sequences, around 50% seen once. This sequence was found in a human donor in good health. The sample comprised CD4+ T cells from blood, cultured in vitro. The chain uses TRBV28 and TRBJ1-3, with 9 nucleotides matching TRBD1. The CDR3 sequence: CASSFGQGLVYTIYF. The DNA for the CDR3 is TGTGCCAGCAGCTTTGGACAGGGGTTGGTATACACCATATATTTT.